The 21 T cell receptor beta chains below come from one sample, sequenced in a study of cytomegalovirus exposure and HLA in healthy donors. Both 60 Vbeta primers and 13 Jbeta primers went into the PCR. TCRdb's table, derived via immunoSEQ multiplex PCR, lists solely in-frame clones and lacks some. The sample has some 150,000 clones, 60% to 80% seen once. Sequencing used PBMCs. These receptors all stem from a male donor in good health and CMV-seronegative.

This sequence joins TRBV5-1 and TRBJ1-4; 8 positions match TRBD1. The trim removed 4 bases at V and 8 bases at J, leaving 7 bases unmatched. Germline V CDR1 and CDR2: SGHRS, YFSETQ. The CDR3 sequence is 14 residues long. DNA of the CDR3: TGCGCCAGCAGCCCGGGACAGGATGGAGAAAAACTGTTTTTT. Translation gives CASSPGQDGEKLFF.

CDR3 residues: CASKQGAVSSGTEAFF. For the CDR3, the DNA is TGTGCCAGCAAGCAGGGGGCGGTTTCTTCTGGTACTGAAGCTTTCTTT. The chain carries TRBV27 and TRBJ1-1; 8 positions match TRBD1. Germline trimming cut 7 bases from V and 5 bases from J; bases unmatched to any gene: 15. CDR3 size: 16 residues. Germline CDR1 reads MNHEY; CDR2 reads SMNVEV (reference sequence).

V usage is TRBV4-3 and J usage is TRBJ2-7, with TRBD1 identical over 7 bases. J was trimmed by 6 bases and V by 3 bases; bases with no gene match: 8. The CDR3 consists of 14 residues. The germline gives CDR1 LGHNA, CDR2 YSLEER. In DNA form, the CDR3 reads TGCGCCAGCAGCCACGACTTTACAGGGGCCGAGCAGTACTTC. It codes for CASSHDFTGAEQYF.

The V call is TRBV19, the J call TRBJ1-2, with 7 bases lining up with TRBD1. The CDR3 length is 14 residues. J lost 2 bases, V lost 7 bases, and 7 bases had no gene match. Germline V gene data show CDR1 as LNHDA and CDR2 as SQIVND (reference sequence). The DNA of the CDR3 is TGTGCCAGTACCATGACAGGGCAGAACTATGGCTACACCTTC. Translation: CASTMTGQNYGYTF.

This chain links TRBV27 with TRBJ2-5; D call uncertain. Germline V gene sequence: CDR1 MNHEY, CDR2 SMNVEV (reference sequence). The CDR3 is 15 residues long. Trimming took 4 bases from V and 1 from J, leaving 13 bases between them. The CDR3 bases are TGTGCCAGCAGTTATTCTTGGCAACCCCAAGAGACCCAGTACTTC. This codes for CASSYSWQPQETQYF.

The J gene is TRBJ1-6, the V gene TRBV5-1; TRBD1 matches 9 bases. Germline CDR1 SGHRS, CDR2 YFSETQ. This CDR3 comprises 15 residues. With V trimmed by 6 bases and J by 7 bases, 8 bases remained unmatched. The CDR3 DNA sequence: TGCGCCAGCACCGCTACCGGGACAGGGAATTCACCCCTCCACTTT. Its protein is CASTATGTGNSPLHF. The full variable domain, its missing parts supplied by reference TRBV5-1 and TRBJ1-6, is KAGVTQTPRYLIKTRGQQVTLSCSPISGHRSVSWYQQTPGQGLQFLFEYFSETQRNKGNFPGRFSGRQFSNSRSEMNVSTLELGDSALYLCASTATGTGNSPLHFGNGTRLTVT.

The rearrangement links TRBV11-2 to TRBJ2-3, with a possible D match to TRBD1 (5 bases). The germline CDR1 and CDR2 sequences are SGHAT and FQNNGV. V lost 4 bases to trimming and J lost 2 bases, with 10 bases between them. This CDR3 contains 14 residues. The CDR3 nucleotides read TGTGCCAGCAGCTACAGACAGTCCACAGATACGCAGTATTTT. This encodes CASSYRQSTDTQYF.

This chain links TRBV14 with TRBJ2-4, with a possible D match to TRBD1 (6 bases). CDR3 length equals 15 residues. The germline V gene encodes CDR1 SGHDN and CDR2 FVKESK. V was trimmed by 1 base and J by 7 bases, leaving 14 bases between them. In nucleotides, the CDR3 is TGTGCCAGCAGCCAAGCTGGGGCGCAGGGGAACATTCAGTACTTC. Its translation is CASSQAGAQGNIQYF. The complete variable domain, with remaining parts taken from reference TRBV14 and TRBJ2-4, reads EAGVTQFPSHSVIEKGQTVTLRCDPISGHDNLYWYRRVMGKEIKFLLHFVKESKQDESGMPNNRFLAERTGGTYSTLKVQPAELEDSGVYFCASSQAGAQGNIQYFGAGTRLSVL.

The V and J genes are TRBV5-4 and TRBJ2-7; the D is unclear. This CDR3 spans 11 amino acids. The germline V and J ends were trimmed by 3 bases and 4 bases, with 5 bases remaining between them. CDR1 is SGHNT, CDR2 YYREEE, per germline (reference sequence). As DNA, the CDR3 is TGTGCCAGCAGCTCAAATTACGAGCAGTACTTC. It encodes CASSSNYEQYF.

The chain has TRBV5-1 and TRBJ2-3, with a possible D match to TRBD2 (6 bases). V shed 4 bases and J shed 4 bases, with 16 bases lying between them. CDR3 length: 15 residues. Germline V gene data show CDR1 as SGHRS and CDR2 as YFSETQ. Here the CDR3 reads CASSGIGLAPDTQYF. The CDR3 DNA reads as TGCGCCAGCAGCGGAATTGGCCTAGCGCCAGATACGCAGTATTTT. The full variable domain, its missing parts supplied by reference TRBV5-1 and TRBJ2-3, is KAGVTQTPRYLIKTRGQQVTLSCSPISGHRSVSWYQQTPGQGLQFLFEYFSETQRNKGNFPGRFSGRQFSNSRSEMNVSTLELGDSALYLCASSGIGLAPDTQYFGPGTRLTVL.

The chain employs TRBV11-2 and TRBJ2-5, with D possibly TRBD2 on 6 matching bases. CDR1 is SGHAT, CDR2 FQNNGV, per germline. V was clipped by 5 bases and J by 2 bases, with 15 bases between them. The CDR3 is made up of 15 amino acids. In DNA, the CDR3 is TGTGCCAGCAGCCCTCCGCGGGGTAGTCAAGAGACCCAGTACTTC. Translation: CASSPPRGSQETQYF.

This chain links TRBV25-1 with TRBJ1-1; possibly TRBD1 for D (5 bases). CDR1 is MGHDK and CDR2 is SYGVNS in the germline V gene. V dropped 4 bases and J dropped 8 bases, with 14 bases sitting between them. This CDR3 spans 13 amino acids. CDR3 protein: CASSVGAETEAFF. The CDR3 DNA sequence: TGTGCCAGCAGTGTAGGGGCGGAGACAGAAGCTTTCTTT.

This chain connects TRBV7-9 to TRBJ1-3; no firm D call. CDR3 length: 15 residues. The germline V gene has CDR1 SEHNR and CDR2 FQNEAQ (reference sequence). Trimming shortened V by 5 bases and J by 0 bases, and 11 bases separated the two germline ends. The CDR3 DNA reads TGTGCCAGCAGCCCCCCGGGTATCTCTGGAAACACCATATATTTT. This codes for CASSPPGISGNTIYF. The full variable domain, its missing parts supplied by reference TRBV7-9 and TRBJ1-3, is DTGVSQNPRHKITKRGQNVTFRCDPISEHNRLYWYRQTLGQGPEFLTYFQNEAQLEKSRLLSDRFSAERPKGSFSTLEIQRTEQGDSAMYLCASSPPGISGNTIYFGEGSWLTVV.

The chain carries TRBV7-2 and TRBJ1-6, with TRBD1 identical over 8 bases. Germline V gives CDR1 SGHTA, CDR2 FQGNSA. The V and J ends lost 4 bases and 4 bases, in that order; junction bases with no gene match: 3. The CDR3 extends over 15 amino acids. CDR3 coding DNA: TGTGCCAGCAGCTCCCGGGACAGGTATAATTCACCCCTCCACTTT. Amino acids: CASSSRDRYNSPLHF.

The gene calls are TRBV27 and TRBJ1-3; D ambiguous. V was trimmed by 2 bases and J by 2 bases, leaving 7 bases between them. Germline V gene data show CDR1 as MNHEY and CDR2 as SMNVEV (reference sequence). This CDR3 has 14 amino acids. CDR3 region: CASSLGGAGNTIYF. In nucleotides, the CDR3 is TGTGCCAGCAGTTTAGGAGGCGCTGGAAACACCATATATTTT.

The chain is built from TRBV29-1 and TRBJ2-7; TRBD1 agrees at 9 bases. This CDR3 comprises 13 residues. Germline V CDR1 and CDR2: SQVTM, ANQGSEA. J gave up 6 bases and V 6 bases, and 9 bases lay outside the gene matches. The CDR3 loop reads CSVSTGGRLEQYF. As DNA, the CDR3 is TGCAGCGTATCGACAGGGGGTAGGCTCGAGCAGTACTTC.

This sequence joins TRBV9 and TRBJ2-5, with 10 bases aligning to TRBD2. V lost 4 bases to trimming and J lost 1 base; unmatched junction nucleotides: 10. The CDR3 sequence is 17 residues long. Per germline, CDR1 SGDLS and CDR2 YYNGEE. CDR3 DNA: TGTGCCAGCAGCCCCCTCGGAGTAGCGGGGGGCCAAGAGACCCAGTACTTC. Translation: CASSPLGVAGGQETQYF.

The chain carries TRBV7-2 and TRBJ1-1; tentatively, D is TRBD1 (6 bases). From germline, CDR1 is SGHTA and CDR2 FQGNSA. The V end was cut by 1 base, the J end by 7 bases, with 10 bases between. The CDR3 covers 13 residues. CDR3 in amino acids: CASSLGGGGEAFF. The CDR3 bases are TGTGCCAGCAGCTTAGGAGGGGGTGGTGAAGCTTTCTTT. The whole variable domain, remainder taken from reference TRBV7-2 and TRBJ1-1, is GAGVSQSPSNKVTEKGKDVELRCDPISGHTALYWYRQSLGQGLEFLIYFQGNSAPDKSGLPSDRFSAERTGGSVSTLTIQRTQQEDSAVYLCASSLGGGGEAFFGQGTRLTVV.

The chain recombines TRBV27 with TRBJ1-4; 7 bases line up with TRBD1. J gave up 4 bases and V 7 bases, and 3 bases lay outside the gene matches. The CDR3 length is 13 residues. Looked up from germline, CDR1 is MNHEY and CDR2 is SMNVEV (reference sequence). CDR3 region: CASTGGGNEKLFF. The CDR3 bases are TGTGCCAGCACAGGGGGAGGTAATGAAAAACTGTTTTTT.

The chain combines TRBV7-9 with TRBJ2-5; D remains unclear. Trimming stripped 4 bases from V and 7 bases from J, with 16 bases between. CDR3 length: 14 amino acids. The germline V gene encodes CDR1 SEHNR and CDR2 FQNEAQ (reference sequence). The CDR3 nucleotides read TGTGCCAGCAGCTCCGCGTCGCTACCTTGGACCCAGTACTTC. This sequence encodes CASSSASLPWTQYF.

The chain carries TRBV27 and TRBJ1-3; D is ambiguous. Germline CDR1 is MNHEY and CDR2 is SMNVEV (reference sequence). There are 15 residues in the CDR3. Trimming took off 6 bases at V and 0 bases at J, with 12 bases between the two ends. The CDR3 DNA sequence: TGTGCCAGCAGGGCCGGGAGTGCCTCTGGAAACACCATATATTTT. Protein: CASRAGSASGNTIYF.